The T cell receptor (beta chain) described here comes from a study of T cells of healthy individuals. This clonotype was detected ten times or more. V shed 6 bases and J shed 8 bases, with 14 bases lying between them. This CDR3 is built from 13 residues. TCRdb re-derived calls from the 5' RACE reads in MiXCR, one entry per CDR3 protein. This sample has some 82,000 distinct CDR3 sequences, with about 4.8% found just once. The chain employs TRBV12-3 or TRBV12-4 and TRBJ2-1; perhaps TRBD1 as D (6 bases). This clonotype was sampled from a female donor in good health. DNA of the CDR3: TGTGCCAGCAGCCCTGGACAGACAGATGAGCAGTTCTTC. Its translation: CASSPGQTDEQFF.